This TCR beta chain was sequenced during a study of CD8 T cells in ankylosing spondylitis. Trimming shortened V by 3 bases and J by 6 bases, and 6 bases separated the two germline ends. Looked up from germline, CDR1 is SNHLY and CDR2 is FYNNEI. This CDR3 has 12 residues. TCRdb independently ran MiXCR on the 5' RACE reads; one entry per CDR3 protein. The sample lists fewer than 500,000 distinct CDR3 sequences; 20% to 25% were seen once. Broader study findings: Eight or nine highly homologous variants formed a TCR beta motif that appeared characteristic of ankylosing spondylitis blood.

Remarks on this clonotype: Its target is unknown.

Sequenced input: blood, either unsorted or a sorted T cell fraction (not recorded which). The chain links TRBV2 to TRBJ2-1; D not resolved. This TCR derives from a male donor with ankylosing spondylitis. The chain's CDR3 is CASSEGVNEQFF. Written as DNA, the CDR3 is TGTGCCAGCAGTGAGGGCGTCAATGAGCAGTTCTTC.